The next 20 T cell receptor beta chains were all read from a single sample in a study of cytomegalovirus exposure and HLA in healthy donors. PCR employed 60 Vbeta and 13 Jbeta primers. TCRdb's copy holds only in-frame clones and misses some; the assay was immunoSEQ multiplex PCR. The table lists about 93,000 clones, under 90% of them singletons. The sample was PBMCs. These receptor sequences come from a man aged 50 or older in good health and CMV-seronegative.

Here the CDR3 reads CASSRTTGDTEKLFF. DNA of the CDR3: TGCGCCAGCAGCCGGACCACGGGAGATACTGAAAAACTGTTTTTT. The J gene is TRBJ1-4, the V gene TRBV4-1, with D uncertain. The CDR3 has 15 amino acids. The V gene's germline CDR1 is MGHRA and CDR2 YSYEKL. Trimming cost V 4 bases and J 7 bases, with 16 bases left between them.

This clone was recorded only once. This chain connects TRBV28 to TRBJ1-4, with a weak D call TRBD1 (6 bases). There are 17 residues in the CDR3. Trimming shortened V by 5 bases and J by 5 bases, and 21 bases separated the two germline ends. From germline, CDR1 is MDHEN and CDR2 SYDVKM. The CDR3 loop reads CASSPPGTKGGNEKLFF. In DNA, the CDR3 is TGTGCCAGCAGTCCCCCCGGGACAAAGGGGGGGAATGAAAAACTGTTTTTT.

This chain connects TRBV6-1 to TRBJ2-6; tentative D call: TRBD1 (5 bases). Germline CDR1 MNHNS, CDR2 SASEGT. The V end was cut by 2 bases, the J end by 1 base, with 6 bases between. The CDR3 length is 15 residues. CDR3 sequence reads: CASSEQGSGANVLTF. The CDR3 DNA is TGTGCCAGCAGTGAACAGGGTTCTGGGGCCAACGTCCTGACTTTC.

A few counts support this clone. V and J are TRBV27 and TRBJ1-2; 7 nucleotides line up with TRBD1. The V gene's germline CDR1 is MNHEY and CDR2 SMNVEV (reference sequence). This CDR3 contains 13 residues. The J segment lost 2 bases and the V segment lost 6 bases, leaving 3 bases of the junction unmatched. The CDR3 spells CASSGQANYGYTF. CDR3 bases: TGTGCCAGCAGCGGACAGGCGAACTATGGCTACACCTTC.

The chain links TRBV5-6 to TRBJ2-7, with unresolved D. Trimming stripped 1 base from V and 7 bases from J, with 9 bases between. CDR3 length: 12 amino acids. Germline lookup yields CDR1 SGHDT and CDR2 YYEEEE. The CDR3 DNA sequence: TGTGCCAGCAGCTTGAGGTGGGCGGAGCAGTACTTC. This sequence encodes CASSLRWAEQYF.

V gene TRBV30 combines with J gene TRBJ2-3; 9 positions agree with TRBD2. There are 14 residues in the CDR3. CDR1 GTSNPN and CDR2 SVGIG come from the germline V gene (reference sequence). After removal of 2 bases from V and 3 bases from J, the junction contained 3 bases not matched to a gene. The CDR3 protein is CAWSLLAGTDTQYF. In DNA form, the CDR3 reads TGTGCCTGGAGTCTCCTAGCGGGGACAGATACGCAGTATTTT.

In this sample, this clone turned up once. The J gene is TRBJ2-5, the V gene TRBV2, with TRBD1 matching 7 bases. The CDR3 spans 14 residues. V lost 6 bases to trimming and J lost 0 bases; unmatched junction nucleotides: 4. Germline-derived CDR1 and CDR2 are SNHLY and FYNNEI. The DNA of the CDR3 is TGTGCCAGCAGCAGGGACAGAAACCAAGAGACCCAGTACTTC. Its protein product is CASSRDRNQETQYF.

The rearrangement joins TRBV28 to TRBJ2-7, with D perhaps matching TRBD2 (5 bases). V was trimmed by 6 bases and J by 2 bases, leaving 8 bases between them. The germline V gene encodes CDR1 MDHEN and CDR2 SYDVKM. This CDR3 region has 12 residues. The CDR3 nucleotides read TGTGCCAGCAGAGGACTGACCTACGAGCAGTACTTC. It encodes CASRGLTYEQYF.

V usage is TRBV6-1 and J usage is TRBJ1-6, with 7 bases aligning to TRBD1. After removal of 8 bases from V and 8 bases from J, the junction contained 6 bases not matched to a gene. The length of the CDR3 is 13 residues. The germline V gene encodes CDR1 MNHNS and CDR2 SASEGT. The CDR3 loop reads CASGGQSYSPLHF. The CDR3 coding sequence is TGTGCCAGCGGGGGACAGTCTTATTCACCCCTCCACTTT.

This chain uses TRBV9 with TRBJ2-7; 9 nucleotides line up with TRBD2. V lost 2 bases to trimming and J lost 5 bases; unmatched junction nucleotides: 11. The length of the CDR3 is 16 residues. The germline V gene has CDR1 SGDLS and CDR2 YYNGEE. The CDR3 reads CASSVPSGGRDHEQYF. As DNA, the CDR3 is TGTGCCAGCAGCGTGCCCTCGGGCGGGAGGGACCACGAGCAGTACTTC.

To note about this clone: The same CDR3 is also encoded by other DNA sequences in this sample. The CDR3 DNA sequence: TGTGCCAGCAGCTTAGGGGGACTAGCGGGGGATACGCAGTATTTT. Protein: CASSLGGLAGDTQYF. The chain couples TRBV7-3 to TRBJ2-3; TRBD2 agrees at 13 bases. Per the germline V gene, CDR1 is SGHTA and CDR2 is FQGTGA. This CDR3 has 15 amino acids. Unmatched junction bases numbered 2, after V lost 2 bases and J lost 6 bases. The full variable domain, in which reference TRBV7-3 and TRBJ2-3 provide the parts outside the CDR3, is GAGVSQTPSNKVTEKGKYVELRCDPISGHTALYWYRQSLGQGPEFLIYFQGTGAADDSGLPNDRFFAVRPEGSVSTLKIQRTERGDSAVYLCASSLGGLAGDTQYFGPGTRLTVL.

This sequence joins TRBV5-1 and TRBJ2-3; TRBD2 agrees at 7 bases. The V and J ends lost 0 bases and 1 base, in that order; junction bases with no gene match: 5. This CDR3 has 16 amino acids. Germline loops: CDR1 SGHRS, CDR2 YFSETQ. As DNA, the CDR3 is TGCGCCAGCAGCTTGGACGGGGGGACCGGCACAGATACGCAGTATTTT. Translating gives CASSLDGGTGTDTQYF.

CDR3 in amino acids: CASSPRLLAGAGELFF. The DNA of the CDR3 is TGTGCCAGCAGCCCCCGACTTCTAGCGGGAGCTGGGGAGCTGTTTTTT. The chain couples TRBV4-2 to TRBJ2-2; the match to TRBD2 covers 10 bases. V gave up 4 bases and J gave up 8 bases; unmatched junction bases: 10. CDR1 LGHNA and CDR2 YNFKEQ come from the germline V gene. The CDR3 extends over 16 amino acids.

V usage is TRBV9 and J usage is TRBJ2-1; TRBD2 agrees at 10 bases. There are 16 residues in the CDR3. In germline, CDR1 is SGDLS, CDR2 YYNGEE. V lost 0 bases and J lost 8; bases outside the gene matches: 8. CDR3 DNA sequence: TGTGCCAGCAGCGTAGGAGGTAGCGGGAGGATTCATGAGCAGTTCTTC. It is translated as CASSVGGSGRIHEQFF.

The chain uses TRBV27 and TRBJ1-5, with D perhaps TRBD1 (5 bases). Trimming stripped 8 bases from V and 7 bases from J, with 15 bases between. The CDR3 has 13 residues. Germline CDR1 is MNHEY and CDR2 is SMNVEV (reference sequence). CDR3 amino acids: CASCKVAGQPQHF. In DNA, the CDR3 is TGTGCCAGCTGTAAGGTAGCAGGGCAGCCCCAGCATTTT.

The chain has TRBV9 and TRBJ2-1, with TRBD1 matching 10 bases. This CDR3 has 15 residues. CDR1 and CDR2 from the germline V gene are SGDLS and YYNGEE. V gave up 2 bases and J gave up 7 bases; unmatched junction bases: 6. CDR3 sequence: CASSVSGTGDNEQFF. The CDR3 nucleotides are TGTGCCAGCAGCGTTTCCGGGACAGGGGATAATGAGCAGTTCTTC. Supplemented by reference TRBV9 and TRBJ2-1, the full variable domain reads DSGVTQTPKHLITATGQRVTLRCSPRSGDLSVYWYQQSLDQGLQFLIQYYNGEERAKGNILERFSAQQFPDLHSELNLSSLELGDSALYFCASSVSGTGDNEQFFGPGTRLTVL.

The chain employs TRBV10-1 and TRBJ2-7; 9 nucleotides line up with TRBD2. Germline trimming cut 2 bases from V and 4 bases from J; bases unmatched to any gene: 3. The germline V gene encodes CDR1 WNHNN and CDR2 SYGVQD (reference sequence). The length of the CDR3 is 14 residues. The CDR3 reads CASSEGGRGYEQYF. The CDR3 coding sequence is TGCGCCAGCAGTGAGGGCGGGAGGGGTTACGAGCAGTACTTC.

The chain carries TRBV14 and TRBJ2-2; no clear D. Trimming took 0 bases from V and 6 from J, leaving 5 bases between them. Germline CDR1 and CDR2: SGHDN and FVKESK. The CDR3 extends over 13 amino acids. The DNA for the CDR3 is TGTGCCAGCAGCCAAGACCTCGCCGGGGAGCTGTTTTTT. It codes for CASSQDLAGELFF.

The V and J genes are TRBV7-9 and TRBJ2-5, with TRBD1 matching over 9 bases. Germline CDR1 is SEHNR and CDR2 is FQNEAQ (reference sequence). V trimming: 4 bases; J trimming: 2 bases; junction bases outside the gene matches: 8. CDR3 length: 16 amino acids. The DNA for the CDR3 is TGTGCCAGCAGCTCCTCCCCCGGGACAGGGCAAGAGACCCAGTACTTC. This gives the protein CASSSSPGTGQETQYF. Complete variable domain (other parts from reference TRBV7-9 and TRBJ2-5): DTGVSQNPRHKITKRGQNVTFRCDPISEHNRLYWYRQTLGQGPEFLTYFQNEAQLEKSRLLSDRFSAERPKGSFSTLEIQRTEQGDSAMYLCASSSSPGTGQETQYFGPGTRLLVL.

V usage is TRBV11-1 and J usage is TRBJ2-5; TRBD1 might be the D (5 bases). Germline assignment: CDR1 SGHAT and CDR2 FQDESV (reference sequence). The V end was cut by 4 bases, the J end by 2 bases, with 14 bases between. The CDR3 spans 15 residues. As DNA, the CDR3 is TGTGCCAGCAGCTCCCAGGTCGACAGTCAAGAGACCCAGTACTTC. Its protein product is CASSSQVDSQETQYF. Full variable domain (remainder filled in from reference TRBV11-1 and TRBJ2-5): EAEVAQSPRYKITEKSQAVAFWCDPISGHATLYWYRQILGQGPELLVQFQDESVVDDSQLPKDRFSAERLKGVDSTLKIQPAELGDSAMYLCASSSQVDSQETQYFGPGTRLLVL.